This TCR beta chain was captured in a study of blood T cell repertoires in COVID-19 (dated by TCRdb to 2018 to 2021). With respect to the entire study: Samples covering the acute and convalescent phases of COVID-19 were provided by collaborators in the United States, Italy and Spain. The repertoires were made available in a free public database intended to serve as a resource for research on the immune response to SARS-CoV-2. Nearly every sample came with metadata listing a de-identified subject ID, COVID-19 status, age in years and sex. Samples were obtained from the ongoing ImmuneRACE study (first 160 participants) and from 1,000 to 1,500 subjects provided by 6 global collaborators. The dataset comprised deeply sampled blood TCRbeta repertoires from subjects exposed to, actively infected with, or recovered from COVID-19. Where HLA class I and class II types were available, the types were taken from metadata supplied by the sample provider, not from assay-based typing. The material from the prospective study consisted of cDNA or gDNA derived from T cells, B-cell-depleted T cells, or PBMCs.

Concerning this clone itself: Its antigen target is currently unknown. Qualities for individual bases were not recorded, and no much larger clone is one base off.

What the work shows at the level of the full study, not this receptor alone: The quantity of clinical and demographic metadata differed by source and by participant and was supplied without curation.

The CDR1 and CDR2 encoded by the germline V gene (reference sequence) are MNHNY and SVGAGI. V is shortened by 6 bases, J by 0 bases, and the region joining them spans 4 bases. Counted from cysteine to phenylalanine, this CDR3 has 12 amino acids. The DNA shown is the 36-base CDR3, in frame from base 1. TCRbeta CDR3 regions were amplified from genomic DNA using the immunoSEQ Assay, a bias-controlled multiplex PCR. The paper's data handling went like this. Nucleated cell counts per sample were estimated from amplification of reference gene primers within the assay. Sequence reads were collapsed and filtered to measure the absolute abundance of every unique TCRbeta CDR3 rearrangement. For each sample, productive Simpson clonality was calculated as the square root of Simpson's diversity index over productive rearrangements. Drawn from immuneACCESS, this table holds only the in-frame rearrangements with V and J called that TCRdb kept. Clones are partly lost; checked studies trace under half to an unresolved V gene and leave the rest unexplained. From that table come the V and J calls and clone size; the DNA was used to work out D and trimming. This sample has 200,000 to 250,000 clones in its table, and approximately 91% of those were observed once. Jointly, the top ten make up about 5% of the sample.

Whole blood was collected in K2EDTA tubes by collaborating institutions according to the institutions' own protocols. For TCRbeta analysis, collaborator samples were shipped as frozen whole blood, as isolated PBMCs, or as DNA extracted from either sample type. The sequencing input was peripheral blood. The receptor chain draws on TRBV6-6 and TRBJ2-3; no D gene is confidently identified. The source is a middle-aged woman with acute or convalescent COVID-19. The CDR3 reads CASRASTDTQYF. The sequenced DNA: TGTGCCAGCAGGGCTAGCACAGATACGCAGTATTTT.